Listed below are T cell receptor beta chains from one sample, sequenced in a study of blood T cell repertoires in COVID-19. Measured with immunoSEQ multiplex PCR; TCRdb has only the in-frame clones, and not every one. This sample has 100,000 to 150,000 clones, with around 81% found just once. Sequenced material: peripheral blood. The receptors derive from a man aged 25-45 years with COVID-19, enrolled during active disease. Each CDR3 is given with its conserved first and last residue. The D gene is left open where the match is weak. The size entry is marked missing in some rows and otherwise reads once, few, many or a size class.

>13|-|TRBJ1-4|-|TRBV15
TGTGCCACCAGCAGAGGACATAATGAAAAACTGTTTTTT
CATSRGHNEKLFF
>15|-|TRBJ1-2|TRBD1|TRBV7-9
TGTGCCAGCAGCCAAGGGACAGGGGGAGTCTTGGGCTACACCTTC
CASSQGTGGVLGYTF
>13|-|TRBJ1-2|-|TRBV21-1
TGTGCCAGCAGCAGCTGGACAGGGGGAGGCTACACCTTC
CASSSWTGGGYTF
>13|-|TRBJ1-1|TRBD1|TRBV7-2
TGTGCCAGCACCTACAGGGGGCGCATTGAAGCTTTCTTT
CASTYRGRIEAFF
>11|-|TRBJ2-5|TRBD1|TRBV24-1
TGTGCCACCGAAGGGGGCGAGACCCAGTACTTC
CATEGGETQYF
>14|-|TRBJ2-2|TRBD1|TRBV7-3
TGTGCCAGCAGCCGACAGGGGACCACCGGGGAGCTGTTTTTT
CASSRQGTTGELFF
>15|-|TRBJ1-2|TRBD1|TRBV3-1/TRBV3-2
TGTGCCAGCAGCCAAGAAGACAGGGAAAACTATGGCTACACCTTC
CASSQEDRENYGYTF
>17|-|TRBJ2-1|-|TRBV21-1
TGTGCCAGCAGCGGCCAACTGGACAGGGTCGCCAGGTATGAGCAGTTCTTC
CASSGQLDRVARYEQFF
>20|once|TRBJ2-2|-|TRBV3-1/TRBV3-2
TGTGCCAGCAGCCAGAGGATACTTTCCGGGACAATGGTCGGCACCGGGGAGCTGTTTTTT
CASSQRILSGTMVGTGELFF
>15|-|TRBJ1-2|-|TRBV6-4
TGTGCCAGCAGTGACGGTTCGGGGGGTAACTATGGCTACACCTTC
CASSDGSGGNYGYTF
>14|-|TRBJ1-1|TRBD1|TRBV15
TGTGCCACCAGCAGAGAATACAGGGGTACTGAAGCTTTCTTT
CATSREYRGTEAFF
>15|-|TRBJ2-5|-|TRBV24-1
TGTGCCACCAGTGACTCCCGGGGGATGGGAGAGACCCAGTACTTC
CATSDSRGMGETQYF
>14|-|TRBJ1-1|-|TRBV28
TGTGCCAGCAGGGCCCTGGGGCTGAACACTGAAGCTTTCTTT
CASRALGLNTEAFF
>14|-|TRBJ2-1|-|TRBV28
TGTGCCAGCAGCAGGGTGAGCTCCTACAATGAGCAGTTCTTC
CASSRVSSYNEQFF
>16|-|TRBJ2-2|-|TRBV18
TGTGCCAGCTCACTGAGCTTACAGGGGAACACCGGGGAGCTGTTTTTT
CASSLSLQGNTGELFF
>15|once|TRBJ1-6|TRBD1|TRBV28
TGTGCCAGCAGCCGAGGGACAGGTGGGGATTCACCCCTCCACTTT
CASSRGTGGDSPLHF
>13|few|TRBJ1-2|-|TRBV6-5
TGTGCCAGCAGTTACGCCAGGAGGGATGGCTACACCTTC
CASSYARRDGYTF
>13|-|TRBJ2-1|-|TRBV6-2/TRBV6-3
TGTGCCAGCAGTTACAGGGGTAACAATGAGCAGTTCTTC
CASSYRGNNEQFF
>15|once|TRBJ1-4|-|TRBV19
TGTGCCAGTAGTACCACCAGTGCAACTAATGAAAAACTGTTTTTT
CASSTTSATNEKLFF
>13|-|TRBJ1-1|-|TRBV13
TGTGCCAGCAGCCTGCGGGGGGGCGCTGAAGCTTTCTTT
CASSLRGGAEAFF
>13|-|TRBJ2-7|-|TRBV6-1
TGTGCCAGCAGTGACCAGGGTAGGGGCGAGCAGTACTTC
CASSDQGRGEQYF
>13|-|TRBJ2-5|-|TRBV11-2
TGTGCCAGCAGCTCTCTGGAGGGCGAGACCCAGTACTTC
CASSSLEGETQYF
>12|-|TRBJ2-7|-|TRBV18
TGTGCCAGCTCACCAGGACACCACGAGCAGTACTTC
CASSPGHHEQYF
>16|once|TRBJ1-4|-|TRBV18
TGTGCCAGCTCACCACCACAGGGCCTTGGGGAGGAAAAACTGTTTTTT
CASSPPQGLGEEKLFF
>14|-|TRBJ2-7|-|TRBV5-6
TGTGCCAGCAGCTTAGGTACAGGTGGCCACGAGCAGTACTTC
CASSLGTGGHEQYF
>18|-|TRBJ2-1|TRBD2|TRBV4-2
TGTGCCAGCAGCCAGGCCCCTAGGGGAGCGGGGACCTACAATGAGCAGTTCTTC
CASSQAPRGAGTYNEQFF
>16|-|TRBJ2-2|-|TRBV24-1
TGTGCCACCAGTGAACTGACTAGTCTAGGCACCGGGGAGCTGTTTTTT
CATSELTSLGTGELFF
>14|-|TRBJ2-5|TRBD2|TRBV11-3
TGTGCCAGCAGCGCCGGACTAGCGGGGGCCTCCCAGTACTTC
CASSAGLAGASQYF
>15|-|TRBJ1-4|TRBD1|TRBV19
TGTGCCAGTCAGCGAGAGGGGACAGGGAATGAAAAACTGTTTTTT
CASQREGTGNEKLFF
>15|once|TRBJ1-6|TRBD1|TRBV5-8
TGTGCCAGCAGCCTGGGACAGGCCGATAATTCACCCCTCCACTTT
CASSLGQADNSPLHF
>16|-|TRBJ2-7|-|TRBV7-9
TGTGCCAGCAGCCGACCAGAGGGCAGGGGGACTTACGAGCAGTACTTC
CASSRPEGRGTYEQYF
>14|-|TRBJ1-5|-|TRBV7-9
TGTGCCAGCAGCTTGGGGGGGTGGAATCAGCCCCAGCATTTT
CASSLGGWNQPQHF
>17|-|TRBJ2-1|TRBD2|TRBV4-1
TGCGCCAGCAGCGCCCGACTAGCGGGTAGCTCCTACAATGAGCAGTTCTTC
CASSARLAGSSYNEQFF
>14|-|TRBJ2-1|TRBD2|TRBV7-9
TGTGCCAGCAGCTTAGAAAGCGGGGGGACCGAGCAGTTCTTC
CASSLESGGTEQFF
>12|-|TRBJ2-7|-|TRBV2
TGTGCCAGCAGACACAGTTCCCACGAGCAGTACTTC
CASRHSSHEQYF
>15|-|TRBJ2-2|TRBD2|TRBV10-3
TGTGCCATCAGTGAGTCTAGCGGGGCCACCGGGGAGCTGTTTTTT
CAISESSGATGELFF
>16|-|TRBJ2-7|TRBD1|TRBV28
TGTGCCAGCAGTTTACTTCCGGGACAGGGGGTGTCCGAGCAGTACTTC
CASSLLPGQGVSEQYF
>14|-|TRBJ2-1|-|TRBV30
TGTGCCTGGGCCCACCCGGGGACCTACAATGAGCAGTTCTTC
CAWAHPGTYNEQFF
>13|-|TRBJ1-5|TRBD1|TRBV29-1
TGCAGCGCGCTGACAGGGGGCAATCAGCCCCAGCATTTT
CSALTGGNQPQHF
>15|-|TRBJ2-4|TRBD2|TRBV6-5
TGTGCCAGCAGCGGGACTAGCGGGGGCAAAAACATTCAGTACTTC
CASSGTSGGKNIQYF
>14|-|TRBJ1-4|TRBD1|TRBV11-3
TGTGCCAGCAGCTTGACAGGGGCTAATGAAAAACTGTTTTTT
CASSLTGANEKLFF
>14|-|TRBJ2-4|-|TRBV6-2/TRBV6-3
TGTGCCAGCAGTTTCACAGGGTCCGGGAACATTCAGTACTTC
CASSFTGSGNIQYF
>17|-|TRBJ2-7|-|TRBV13
TGTGCCAGCAGCTTACCCTTGGGGCAGGGCGCCACCTACGAGCAGTACTTC
CASSLPLGQGATYEQYF
>14|-|TRBJ1-2|-|TRBV11-2
TGTGCCAGCAGCTTAATGCCAGGCCACTATGGCTACACCTTC
CASSLMPGHYGYTF
>13|-|TRBJ2-1|TRBD2|TRBV10-3
TGTGCCATCTCCTTGACTAGCGGGAGTGAGCAGTTCTTC
CAISLTSGSEQFF
>12|-|TRBJ1-1|-|TRBV5-4
TGTGCCAGCAGCTTCGGTCGCACTGAAGCTTTCTTT
CASSFGRTEAFF
>13|-|TRBJ1-2|TRBD1|TRBV24-1
TGTGCCACCAGTTTACAGGGGAATTATGGCTACACCTTC
CATSLQGNYGYTF
>16|once|TRBJ1-3|-|TRBV4-1
TGCGCCAGCAGCCAGCTCCTTGGGGAGACTGGAAACACCATATATTTT
CASSQLLGETGNTIYF
>17|-|TRBJ2-1|TRBD1|TRBV6-2/TRBV6-3
TGTGCCAGCAGTTACTCGGACAGGGAGCCGTTCGTCAATGAGCAGTTCTTC
CASSYSDREPFVNEQFF